These 22 T cell receptor beta chains originate from one sample sequenced in a study of shared clonotypes between healthy human individuals. Assay: immunoSEQ multiplex PCR; the TCRdb copy retains only in-frame clones and omits some. The sample records approximately 500,000 clones, about three quarters being singletons. The sequenced sample was PBMCs. The receptor source for this set is a woman aged 40 to 49 in good health. Some clones in this sample may be carry-over from other donors' samples.

The chain recombines TRBV21-1 with TRBJ2-7. TRBV21-1 is annotated as a pseudogene. The CDR3 is 16 residues long. CDR3 loop: CASSKERSALSYEQYF. The CDR3 nucleotides are TGTGCCAGCAGCAAAGAAAGGTCCGCACTGTCCTACGAGCAGTACTTC.

The rearrangement links TRBV30 to TRBJ1-3; TRBD1 might be the D (6 bases). The CDR3 consists of 15 residues. Trimming shortened V by 3 bases and J by 6 bases, and 18 bases separated the two germline ends. The V gene's germline CDR1 is GTSNPN and CDR2 SVGIG (reference sequence). The CDR3 is CAWSRRGLAENTIYF. For the CDR3, the DNA is TGTGCCTGGAGCCGAAGGGGGTTAGCTGAAAACACCATATATTTT.

The chain combines TRBV21-1 with TRBJ2-1. TRBV21-1 is assigned pseudogene status. The CDR3 is 14 residues long. CDR3 amino acids: CASSKGRVYNEQFF. The CDR3 DNA is TGTGCCAGCAGCAAGGGGCGGGTTTACAATGAGCAGTTCTTC.

This sequence joins TRBV6-1 and TRBJ1-4; a possible D gene is TRBD1 (6 bases). Trimming left V 6 bases short and J 6 bases short, with 17 bases between. This CDR3 comprises 15 residues. Per germline, CDR1 MNHNS and CDR2 SASEGT. As DNA, the CDR3 is TGTGCCAGCAGCAGGACAGAACCGAACTATGAAAAACTGTTTTTT. Amino acids: CASSRTEPNYEKLFF.

J is TRBJ2-7 and V is TRBV7-9; D is perhaps TRBD2 (6 bases). Trimming took off 5 bases at V and 3 bases at J, with 23 bases between the two ends. This CDR3 has 17 residues. Per the germline V gene, CDR1 is SEHNR and CDR2 is FQNEAQ (reference sequence). CDR3 DNA sequence: TGTGCCAGCAGCCCCCACCTCTCCGGGACTGATCTCTACGAGCAGTACTTC. Translation gives CASSPHLSGTDLYEQYF.

The chain couples TRBV4-3 to TRBJ1-2, with D possibly matching TRBD1 (6 bases). V shed 4 bases and J shed 6 bases, with 12 bases lying between them. The germline CDR1 and CDR2 sequences are LGHNA and YSLEER. The CDR3 is 13 residues long. The CDR3 bases are TGCGCCAGCAGCCGTCTACAGGGCCATGGCTACACCTTC. Protein: CASSRLQGHGYTF.

This clone is a singleton in its sample. CDR3 nucleotide sequence: TGTGCCAGCAGCCCGACCTTTGACAGGGGGCTCGAGCAGTACTTC. Its protein is CASSPTFDRGLEQYF. This chain uses TRBV7-8 with TRBJ2-7; 10 positions match TRBD1. This CDR3 is 15 amino acids long. CDR1 and CDR2 from the germline V gene are SGHVS and FQNEAQ. Trimming cost V 5 bases and J 6 bases; bases outside gene matches: 10.

The chain uses TRBV28 and TRBJ2-7; 11 bases map to TRBD2. V gave up 3 bases and J gave up 6 bases; unmatched junction bases: 25. Germline assignment: CDR1 MDHEN and CDR2 SYDVKM. This CDR3 region has 21 residues. The DNA for the CDR3 is TGTGCCAGCAGTTTTCTAGCGGGGACTAGCGGACCTGGTGGTAGGTTCCGCGAGCAGTACTTC. This translates into CASSFLAGTSGPGGRFREQYF.

This chain connects TRBV5-1 to TRBJ2-7; 7 bases map to TRBD1. This CDR3 has 13 residues. Germline V lookup: CDR1 SGHRS, CDR2 YFSETQ. After removal of 4 bases from V and 4 bases from J, the junction contained 5 bases not matched to a gene. CDR3 nucleotides: TGCGCCAGCAGCGGGACAGTTTTTTACGAGCAGTACTTC. It specifies CASSGTVFYEQYF.

In its sample, this clone was seen once. The chain is built from TRBV5-5 and TRBJ2-1; 7 bases map to TRBD2. Germline V lookup: CDR1 SGHKS, CDR2 YYEKEE (reference sequence). Unmatched junction bases numbered 10, after V lost 4 bases and J lost 9 bases. This CDR3 has 14 amino acids. CDR3 sequence: CASSIGLDMAEQFF. CDR3 coding DNA: TGTGCCAGCAGCATCGGACTAGATATGGCTGAGCAGTTCTTC.

This sequence joins TRBV5-8 and TRBJ1-2; maybe TRBD1 (5 bases). V lost 4 bases, J lost 4 bases, and 14 bases lay in between. The germline V gene has CDR1 SGHTS and CDR2 YDEGEE. The CDR3 length is 14 residues. CDR3 in DNA: TGTGCCAGCAGCAGCTCTGCAGGGTTCTATGGCTACACCTTC. Amino acids: CASSSSAGFYGYTF.

The rearrangement joins TRBV5-4 to TRBJ2-7; 9 positions match TRBD1. From germline, CDR1 is SGHNT and CDR2 YYREEE (reference sequence). The J segment lost 2 bases and the V segment lost 5 bases, leaving 11 bases of the junction unmatched. The CDR3 covers 16 residues. The DNA for the CDR3 is TGTGCCAGCAGTCAAACCACAGGGGGCCCTCCCTACGAGCAGTACTTC. The encoded protein is CASSQTTGGPPYEQYF. The full variable domain, rest sourced from reference TRBV5-4 and TRBJ2-7, is ETGVTQSPTHLIKTRGQQVTLRCSSQSGHNTVSWYQQALGQGPQFIFQYYREEENGRGNFPPRFSGLQFPNYSSELNVNALELDDSALYLCASSQTTGGPPYEQYFGPGTRLTVT.

The V and J genes are TRBV6-1 and TRBJ2-7, with TRBD2 matching over 13 bases. The CDR3 contains 15 residues. Germline loops: CDR1 MNHNS, CDR2 SASEGT. After removal of 7 bases from V and 3 bases from J, the junction contained 6 bases not matched to a gene. The CDR3 DNA follows: TGTGCCAGCATACCAAGGACTAGCGGGAGCTACGAGCAGTACTTC. Its protein product is CASIPRTSGSYEQYF.

This clone was picked up one time. V gene TRBV27 combines with J gene TRBJ2-3, with TRBD2 as a possible D gene (5 bases). With 6 bases removed from V and 6 bases from J, the gap between germline ends came to 10 bases. The CDR3 length is 12 residues. Germline CDR1 reads MNHEY; CDR2 reads SMNVEV (reference sequence). CDR3 nucleotides: TGTGCCAGCAGCACGAGGGAGGATACGCAGTATTTT. Protein sequence: CASSTREDTQYF.

The chain links TRBV6-5 to TRBJ2-7, with D possibly TRBD2 on 5 matching bases. V was clipped by 2 bases and J by 0 bases, with 11 bases between them. CDR3 length: 15 amino acids. Per the germline V gene, CDR1 is MNHEY and CDR2 is SVGAGI. The CDR3 DNA reads as TGTGCCAGCAGTTACCGGACTGTGAGCTCCTACGAGCAGTACTTC. It yields the protein CASSYRTVSSYEQYF.

The chain recombines TRBV5-1 with TRBJ2-1; D call uncertain. Germline V lookup: CDR1 SGHRS, CDR2 YFSETQ. This CDR3 contains 14 residues. The V end was cut by 0 bases, the J end by 7 bases, with 11 bases between. The CDR3 region is CASSLEVSWNEQFF. The CDR3 nucleotides read TGCGCCAGCAGCTTGGAGGTTAGCTGGAATGAGCAGTTCTTC.

The CDR3, as DNA: TGTGCCTCCCAGCCCGGGACTAGCGGGTACAATGAGCAGTTCTTC. Its translation: CASQPGTSGYNEQFF. The chain combines TRBV6-1 with TRBJ2-1; 12 nucleotides line up with TRBD2. Germline V CDR1 and CDR2: MNHNS, SASEGT. The CDR3 extends over 15 amino acids. With V trimmed by 11 bases and J by 4 bases, 9 bases remained unmatched.

In its sample, this clone was seen once. The chain combines TRBV5-1 with TRBJ2-7; D possibly corresponds to TRBD1 (6 bases). Trimming stripped 3 bases from V and 3 bases from J, with 22 bases between. CDR1 is SGHRS and CDR2 is YFSETQ in the germline V gene. This CDR3 is 17 amino acids long. DNA of the CDR3: TGCGCCAGCAGCTCGCAAGGGGTCCCCGGGACAAACTACGAGCAGTACTTC. Translation: CASSSQGVPGTNYEQYF.

The chain recombines TRBV7-2 with TRBJ2-7; no reliable D call. The CDR3 length is 13 residues. V was shortened by 2 bases and J by 4 bases, with 9 bases between the two germline ends. Germline lookup yields CDR1 SGHTA and CDR2 FQGNSA. The CDR3 region has the DNA TGTGCCAGCAGCTTAAGCCGGGTATACGAGCAGTACTTC. Its protein is CASSLSRVYEQYF.

The V gene is TRBV7-6, the J gene TRBJ2-2, with TRBD1 as a possible D gene (5 bases). Germline V gene data show CDR1 as SGHVS and CDR2 as FNYEAQ. This CDR3 has 14 residues. Deletions cut 1 base from V and 4 bases from J, with 7 bases between. This CDR3 is CASSLVRATGELFF. The CDR3 DNA reads as TGTGCCAGCAGCTTAGTCAGGGCCACCGGGGAGCTGTTTTTT. The complete variable domain, with remaining parts taken from reference TRBV7-6 and TRBJ2-2, reads GAGVSQSPRYKVTKRGQDVALRCDPISGHVSLYWYRQALGQGPEFLTYFNYEAQQDKSGLPNDRFSAERPEGSISTLTIQRTEQRDSAMYRCASSLVRATGELFFGEGSRLTVL.

The CDR3 DNA follows: TGTGCCAGTAGTATAGGTGTAATGAACACTGAAGCTTTCTTT. Its translation: CASSIGVMNTEAFF. The rearrangement uses TRBV19 and TRBJ1-1; no clear D. CDR1 LNHDA and CDR2 SQIVND come from the germline V gene (reference sequence). Trimming cost V 1 base and J 0 bases, with 6 bases left between them. This CDR3 spans 14 amino acids.

The V call is TRBV4-3, the J call TRBJ2-7; D not resolved. CDR1 is LGHNA and CDR2 is YSLEER in the germline V gene. CDR3 length: 15 amino acids. Trimming stripped 0 bases from V and 3 bases from J, with 12 bases between. This chain's CDR3 is CASSQDSQWGYEQYF. The CDR3 DNA reads TGCGCCAGCAGCCAAGATTCCCAGTGGGGCTACGAGCAGTACTTC.